Presented here are 30 T cell receptor beta chains from one specimen sequenced in a study of shared clonotypes between healthy human individuals. Generated by immunoSEQ multiplex PCR, the TCRdb table keeps only in-frame clones and is missing some. The profile covers over a million clones, with roughly 96% appearing a single time and 0.95% to 1.5% taken by the ten largest. Sequenced sample: naive CD4+ T cells sorted from blood. Subset: CD45RA+ positively selected. The source is a man aged 25 to 45 in good health.

The chain carries TRBV30 and TRBJ1-5; the D is unclear. CDR3 length: 14 residues. The V gene lost 1 base and the J gene lost 1 base, with 8 bases spanning the gap. The V gene's germline CDR1 is GTSNPN and CDR2 SVGIG (reference sequence). As DNA, the CDR3 is TGTGCCTGGAGTGGTACCTGGAGCAATCAGCCCCAGCATTTT. The encoded protein is CAWSGTWSNQPQHF.

This clone occurred a few times. This chain joins TRBV6-5 and TRBJ1-1; no clear D. CDR3 length: 14 residues. V was clipped by 6 bases and J by 4 bases, with 15 bases between them. Per the germline V gene, CDR1 is MNHEY and CDR2 is SVGAGI. For the CDR3, the DNA is TGTGCCAGCAGCCGAACCAAAATGGGCACTGAAGCTTTCTTT. This sequence encodes CASSRTKMGTEAFF.

This chain connects TRBV5-1 to TRBJ2-1; D unresolved. The V gene lost 4 bases and the J gene lost 5 bases, with 13 bases spanning the gap. CDR3 length equals 14 residues. Germline V lookup: CDR1 SGHRS, CDR2 YFSETQ. CDR3 in amino acids: CASSPTTPDNEQFF. CDR3 coding DNA: TGCGCCAGCAGCCCTACTACCCCGGACAATGAGCAGTTCTTC.

The J gene is TRBJ2-7, the V gene TRBV4-1; D is possibly TRBD1 (7 bases). This CDR3 contains 12 residues. V lost 6 bases and J 7 bases, leaving 13 bases between the germline ends. The germline V gene encodes CDR1 MGHRA and CDR2 YSYEKL. CDR3 nucleotides: TGCGCCAGCAGTCCCCCAGGGGGGGAGCAGTACTTC. It specifies CASSPPGGEQYF.

The chain employs TRBV2 and TRBJ1-2, with D tentatively TRBD1 (6 bases). From germline, CDR1 is SNHLY and CDR2 FYNNEI. This CDR3 contains 13 residues. Trimming removed 4 bases at V and 6 bases at J, with 12 bases between. DNA of the CDR3: TGTGCCAGCAGTGTTCCGGACAGTGATGGCTACACCTTC. Its protein product is CASSVPDSDGYTF.

J is TRBJ2-1 and V is TRBV5-4; TRBD1 aligns across 9 bases. The V and J ends lost 7 bases and 8 bases, in that order; junction bases with no gene match: 10. The germline V gene has CDR1 SGHNT and CDR2 YYREEE (reference sequence). CDR3 size: 14 residues. The CDR3 region has the DNA TGTGCCAGCTTACGGGACAGGGAGAAGGATGAGCAGTTCTTC. It yields the protein CASLRDREKDEQFF.

The V call is TRBV21-1, the J call TRBJ2-4; the tabulated D call, TRBD1, remains unverified against the DNA. TRBV21-1 counts as a pseudogene. CDR3 length: 14 residues. The CDR3 loop reads CASSKWTDSDIQYF. In DNA form, the CDR3 reads TGTGCCAGCAGCAAATGGACAGATTCGGACATTCAGTACTTC.

The chain recombines TRBV30 with TRBJ1-1; weak D call: TRBD1 (5 bases). The ends were cut back, 1 base at V and 1 base at J, with 7 bases in the middle. This CDR3 is 13 amino acids long. Germline CDR1 and CDR2: GTSNPN and SVGIG (reference sequence). CDR3 in amino acids: CAWSAGQNTEAFF. CDR3 DNA: TGTGCCTGGAGTGCCGGACAGAACACTGAAGCTTTCTTT.

This rearrangement joins TRBV5-1 to TRBJ2-2; 8 bases match TRBD2. CDR3 length: 16 residues. V lost 4 bases, J lost 4 bases, and 9 bases stayed unmatched. Germline V gene lookup returns CDR1 SGHRS and CDR2 YFSETQ. DNA for the CDR3: TGCGCCAGCAGCAGGGACGGCCTAGCGGGCACCGGGGAGCTGTTTTTT. This codes for CASSRDGLAGTGELFF.

The rearrangement joins TRBV11-1 to TRBJ2-2, with TRBD1 matching over 7 bases. After removal of 5 bases from V and 2 bases from J, the junction contained 2 bases not matched to a gene. The CDR3 runs 14 residues. Germline V CDR1 and CDR2: SGHAT, FQDESV (reference sequence). Written as DNA, the CDR3 is TGTGCCAGCAGCCGGGACAGAAACACCGGGGAGCTGTTTTTT. Amino acids: CASSRDRNTGELFF.

This rearrangement joins TRBV10-2 to TRBJ2-7; weak D call: TRBD1 (6 bases). CDR1 and CDR2 from the germline V gene are WSHSY and SAAADI. The germline V and J ends were trimmed by 8 bases and 5 bases, with 16 bases remaining between them. The CDR3 extends over 13 amino acids. The CDR3 region has the DNA TGCGCCAGCGGTAGAGACAGGAAGCACGAGCAGTACTTC. It specifies CASGRDRKHEQYF.

The rearrangement joins TRBV19 to TRBJ1-5; possibly TRBD1 for D (6 bases). The CDR3 has 15 residues. Germline CDR1 and CDR2: LNHDA and SQIVND (reference sequence). V was clipped by 5 bases and J by 3 bases, with 14 bases between them. The CDR3 coding sequence is TGTGCCAGTAGTGTTGGACAGACCTTCAATCAGCCCCAGCATTTT. Amino acid sequence: CASSVGQTFNQPQHF.

A note on this clone: This sample includes further DNA sequences coding for the same CDR3. The chain is built from TRBV6-5 and TRBJ2-3; D gene unclear. CDR1 is MNHEY and CDR2 is SVGAGI in the germline V gene. Trimming took off 6 bases at V and 0 bases at J, with 4 bases between the two ends. The CDR3 contains 12 residues. The CDR3 DNA sequence: TGTGCCAGCAGATCTAGCACAGATACGCAGTATTTT. Protein: CASRSSTDTQYF.

Here the CDR3 reads CASSLRGDIGELFF. CDR3 in DNA: TGTGCCAGCAGCTTGAGAGGGGACATTGGGGAGCTGTTTTTT. The chain has TRBV5-4 and TRBJ2-2; a weak D match, TRBD1 (6 bases). Between the trimmed V and J ends, which lost 1 base and 8 bases, there was a span of 12 bases. The germline gives CDR1 SGHNT, CDR2 YYREEE (reference sequence). The CDR3 extends over 14 amino acids.

The chain carries TRBV5-4 and TRBJ2-1; TRBD2 matches 12 bases. Germline V CDR1 and CDR2: SGHNT, YYREEE (reference sequence). V shed 0 bases, J shed 7 bases, and the junction held 5 bases outside the gene matches. This CDR3 contains 16 residues. CDR3 bases: TGTGCCAGCAGCTTGGGCGCGACTAGCGGGAGTAATGAGCAGTTCTTC. It specifies CASSLGATSGSNEQFF.

This clone was counted a few times. The V gene is TRBV9, the J gene TRBJ2-1; 9 nucleotides match TRBD2. The CDR3 is 15 residues long. The V segment lost 4 bases and the J segment 0 bases; nucleotides outside the gene matches: 2. Looked up from germline, CDR1 is SGDLS and CDR2 is YYNGEE. The DNA for the CDR3 is TGTGCCAGCAGCCTAGCGGGGAGCTCCTACAATGAGCAGTTCTTC. Translating it yields CASSLAGSSYNEQFF.

This clone is a singleton in its sample. V is TRBV18 and J is TRBJ2-3; TRBD1 matches 9 bases. Trimming removed 5 bases from V and 3 bases from J; junction bases left unmatched: 0. Germline V gene sequence: CDR1 KGHSH, CDR2 LQKENI. The CDR3 has 13 residues. This CDR3 is CASSGTGTDTQYF. The CDR3, as DNA: TGTGCCAGCTCAGGGACAGGGACAGATACGCAGTATTTT.

V gene TRBV11-2 combines with J gene TRBJ1-1; 10 nucleotides agree with TRBD1. V lost 3 bases, J lost 7 bases, and 5 bases stayed unmatched. Germline assignment: CDR1 SGHAT and CDR2 FQNNGV. The CDR3 is made up of 14 amino acids. CDR3 coding DNA: TGTGCCAGCAGCTTGGGACAGGGGCCTTTTGAAGCTTTCTTT. Amino acids: CASSLGQGPFEAFF.

V and J are TRBV9 and TRBJ2-1, with 9 bases identical to TRBD2. The V and J ends lost 4 bases and 6 bases, in that order; junction bases with no gene match: 11. CDR3 length: 16 residues. Per the germline V gene, CDR1 is SGDLS and CDR2 is YYNGEE. The CDR3 here is CASSLRLAGPFNEQFF. CDR3 DNA: TGTGCCAGCAGCCTTAGGCTAGCGGGACCTTTCAATGAGCAGTTCTTC.

The genes are TRBV5-1 and TRBJ2-7, with D possibly matching TRBD1 (5 bases). Trimming left V 4 bases short and J 6 bases short, with 23 bases between. Germline loops: CDR1 SGHRS, CDR2 YFSETQ. The CDR3 runs to 16 residues. The DNA of the CDR3 is TGCGCCAGCAGCGCCTCCCCAGGACACCAATCCCTCGAGCAGTACTTC. Protein: CASSASPGHQSLEQYF.

This chain connects TRBV27 to TRBJ1-1; D not certain. Trimming left V 5 bases short and J 4 bases short, with 11 bases between. Germline V lookup: CDR1 MNHEY, CDR2 SMNVEV (reference sequence). This CDR3 has 13 amino acids. This chain's CDR3 is CASSPRIITEAFF. In nucleotides, the CDR3 is TGTGCCAGCAGTCCCCGGATCATCACTGAAGCTTTCTTT.

The V call is TRBV7-6, the J call TRBJ2-5; unclear D gene. V lost 5 bases, J lost 3 bases, and 4 bases lay in between. The CDR3 sequence is 11 residues long. The V gene's germline CDR1 is SGHVS and CDR2 FNYEAQ. CDR3 protein: CASSKEETQYF. The CDR3 DNA reads as TGTGCCAGCAGCAAAGAAGAGACCCAGTACTTC.

The rearrangement uses TRBV27 and TRBJ2-3, with D perhaps matching TRBD2 (5 bases). Trimming left V 2 bases short and J 6 bases short, with 18 bases between. CDR3 length: 16 amino acids. The germline gives CDR1 MNHEY, CDR2 SMNVEV (reference sequence). The CDR3 reads CASSLNSQRGPDTQYF. The CDR3 nucleotides read TGTGCCAGCAGTTTAAATTCTCAACGGGGTCCGGATACGCAGTATTTT.

This chain uses TRBV9 with TRBJ2-7; 10 positions agree with TRBD1. CDR1 SGDLS and CDR2 YYNGEE come from the germline V gene. Germline trimming cut 0 bases from V and 6 bases from J; bases unmatched to any gene: 6. There are 15 residues in the CDR3. CDR3 amino acids: CASSVGGQGSREQYF. Here the CDR3 DNA reads TGTGCCAGCAGCGTAGGGGGACAGGGGTCGCGCGAGCAGTACTTC.

V gene TRBV19 combines with J gene TRBJ2-1; D perhaps matches TRBD2 (6 bases). The CDR3 totals 13 residues. Trimming pared 6 bases from V and 7 bases from J, leaving 13 bases between. Germline V gives CDR1 LNHDA, CDR2 SQIVND (reference sequence). The CDR3 here is CASSLKEGNEQFF. As DNA, the CDR3 is TGTGCCAGTAGCCTTAAGGAGGGGAATGAGCAGTTCTTC.

The V gene is TRBV9, the J gene TRBJ2-1; D may be TRBD2 (6 bases). The CDR3 is 15 residues long. V was shortened by 0 bases and J by 6 bases, with 13 bases between the two germline ends. CDR1 is SGDLS and CDR2 is YYNGEE in the germline V gene. The CDR3 DNA reads TGTGCCAGCAGCGTAGTGGTGGGAGCGGGCAATGAGCAGTTCTTC. It yields the protein CASSVVVGAGNEQFF. Filled out from reference TRBV9 and TRBJ2-1, the complete variable domain reads DSGVTQTPKHLITATGQRVTLRCSPRSGDLSVYWYQQSLDQGLQFLIQYYNGEERAKGNILERFSAQQFPDLHSELNLSSLELGDSALYFCASSVVVGAGNEQFFGPGTRLTVL.

The V call is TRBV15, the J call TRBJ2-1, with 12 bases aligning to TRBD1. Germline CDR1 and CDR2: LNHNV and YYDKDF (reference sequence). CDR3 size: 14 residues. After removal of 1 base from V and 14 bases from J, the junction contained 6 bases not matched to a gene. The CDR3 DNA sequence: TGTGCCACCAGCAGAGTACTTGGGACAGGGGGCGAGTTCTTC. Translating it yields CATSRVLGTGGEFF.

The chain carries TRBV5-5 and TRBJ2-1, with unresolved D. Germline loops: CDR1 SGHKS, CDR2 YYEKEE (reference sequence). The CDR3 covers 14 residues. The ends were cut back, 0 bases at V and 8 bases at J, with 12 bases in the middle. The CDR3 DNA reads TGTGCCAGCAGCTTGGCCGGAGATGGGCATGAGCAGTTCTTC. Encoded protein: CASSLAGDGHEQFF. Using reference TRBV5-5 and TRBJ2-1 for the parts outside the CDR3, the full variable domain is DAGVTQSPTHLIKTRGQQVTLRCSPISGHKSVSWYQQVLGQGPQFIFQYYEKEERGRGNFPDRFSARQFPNYSSELNVNALLLGDSALYLCASSLAGDGHEQFFGPGTRLTVL.

The CDR3 DNA reads TGTGCCAGCAGTTTAGGGGACAGGACTTATCAGCCCCAGCATTTT. This translates into CASSLGDRTYQPQHF. The J gene is TRBJ1-5, the V gene TRBV28, with 8 positions matching TRBD1. This CDR3 spans 15 amino acids. The V segment lost 2 bases and the J segment 5 bases; nucleotides outside the gene matches: 5. Germline V CDR1 and CDR2: MDHEN, SYDVKM. The full variable domain, with the rest looked up from reference TRBV28 and TRBJ1-5, is DVKVTQSSRYLVKRTGEKVFLECVQDMDHENMFWYRQDPGLGLRLIYFSYDVKMKEKGDIPEGYSVSREKKERFSLILESASTNQTSMYLCASSLGDRTYQPQHFGDGTRLSIL.

The rearrangement links TRBV7-9 to TRBJ1-2; D uncertain. Trimming pared 3 bases from V and 7 bases from J, leaving 12 bases between. This CDR3 has 13 residues. Germline V gene sequence: CDR1 SEHNR, CDR2 FQNEAQ (reference sequence). In DNA form, the CDR3 reads TGTGCCAGCAGCTTTATGGGTGATGGTGGCTACACCTTC. It translates to CASSFMGDGGYTF. Full variable domain (rest looked up from reference TRBV7-9 and TRBJ1-2): DTGVSQNPRHKITKRGQNVTFRCDPISEHNRLYWYRQTLGQGPEFLTYFQNEAQLEKSRLLSDRFSAERPKGSFSTLEIQRTEQGDSAMYLCASSFMGDGGYTFGSGTRLTVV.